This T cell receptor beta chain was found in a study of regulatory T cells in long-lasting Graves disease. Sample time point: newly diagnosed GD, antithyroid drugs for less than 3 months. The TCR library was made from RNA extracted from PBMCs. This clonotype was seen at least ten times. Arm-PCR of CDR3 regions and iRepertoire HTBI primers were the basis on which TCR beta libraries were built. TCRdb re-derived calls from the multiplex PCR reads in MiXCR, one entry per CDR3 protein. This table has fewer than 650,000 distinct CDR3 sequences, roughly 15% appearing once. The length of the CDR3 is 15 residues. The ends were cut back, 5 bases at V and 1 base at J, with 13 bases in the middle. The data were also submitted as part of a second study, on T cells in Graves' hyperthyroidism and ophthalmopathy.

The TCR comes from a woman in her twenties or thirties with Graves disease. The chain couples TRBV12-3 or TRBV12-4 to TRBJ2-3; weak D call: TRBD2 (6 bases). The specimen was peripheral blood mononuclear cells (PBMCs), collected at new diagnosis, from a patient treated with antithyroid drugs. CDR3 amino acids: CASSRSSDRTDTQYF. CDR3 DNA: TGTGCCAGCAGTCGCTCTAGCGACCGCACAGATACGCAGTATTTT.